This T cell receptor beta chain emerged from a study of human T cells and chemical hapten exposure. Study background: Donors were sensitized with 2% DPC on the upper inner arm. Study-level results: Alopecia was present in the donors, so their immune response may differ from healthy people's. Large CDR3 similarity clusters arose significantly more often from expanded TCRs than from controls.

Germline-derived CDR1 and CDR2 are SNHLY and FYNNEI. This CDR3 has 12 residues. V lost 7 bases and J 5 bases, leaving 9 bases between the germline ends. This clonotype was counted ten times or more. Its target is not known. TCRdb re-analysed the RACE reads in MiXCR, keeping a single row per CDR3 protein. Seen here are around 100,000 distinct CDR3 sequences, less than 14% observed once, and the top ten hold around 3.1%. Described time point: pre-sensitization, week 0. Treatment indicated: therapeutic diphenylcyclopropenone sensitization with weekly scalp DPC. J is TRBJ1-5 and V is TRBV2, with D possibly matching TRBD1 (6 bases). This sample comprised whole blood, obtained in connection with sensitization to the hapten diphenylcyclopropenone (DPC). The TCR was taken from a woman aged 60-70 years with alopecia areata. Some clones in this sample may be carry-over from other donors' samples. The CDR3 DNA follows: TGTGCCAGCACCAGGGGAGATCAGCCCCAGCATTTT. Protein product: CASTRGDQPQHF.